Below, one TCR beta chain is given with its context. This clone occurred a few times. It lacks a known antigen. Base qualities are not recorded, but no much larger clone differs from it by a single base. From a lookup of the germline V gene (reference sequence), CDR1 and CDR2 are MNHEY and SMNVEV. The CDR3 covers 15 residues, taking in both the cysteine and the phenylalanine. Solely the CDR3 DNA is kept, with 45 bases framed from the first base. V drops 0 bases and J drops 8 bases, leaving 11 bases in between. The data stem from a study of CD8+ T cells in alopecia areata (dated by TCRdb to between 2018 and 2020). Looking at the study overall: Treated patients were enrolled in an open-label pilot trial of oral tofacitinib at 5 to 10 mg twice daily for moderate-to-severe alopecia areata. TCRbeta CDR3 regions were amplified by immunoSEQ multiplex PCR using 35 Vbeta forward and 13 Jbeta reverse primers. Patients on tofacitinib were biopsied at baseline and after 4 and 24 weeks of treatment, and several of the patients also had a later scalp biopsy. Patients received tofacitinib for 6 to 18 months and were then followed off drug for 6 months to check for delayed response and recurrence. RNA was obtained with the PAXgene miRNA kit for fixed scalp, the miRNeasy kit for PBMCs, and the RNeasy kit for mouse skin. For the treated patients, the SALT score, which quantifies what percentage of scalp surface area is affected, served as the measure of disease severity. The study used high-throughput TCRbeta sequencing to examine T cell clonal expansion in alopecia areata, in both the C3H/HeJ mouse model and human patients. Scalp clonality was compared across normal scalp (n=4), patchy alopecia areata scalp (n=8), and alopecia totalis/universalis scalp (n=8). Human TCRbeta sequencing covered scalp tissue and sorted CD4+ and CD8+ peripheral blood T cells from patchy and totalis/universalis alopecia areata patients and healthy controls. What the study reported, not specific to this receptor: Tofacitinib significantly decreased scalp clonality and the number of expanded CD8+ clones among the top 100 scalp clones. Scalp TCR repertoire analysis is complicated because resident alphabeta T cells in normal human skin are also sequenced, whereas mouse skin is dominated by gammadelta T cells. Compared with normal scalp, lesional scalp had higher clonality and more expanded CD8+ clones, particularly in alopecia totalis/universalis, a pattern that suggests antigenic drive. During tofacitinib treatment, many expanded lesional clones stuck around in both scalp and blood, and this persistence may partly explain why relapse happens after treatment is stopped. Shared TCR sequences between patients were less evident than in mice, which may be partly attributable to HLA diversity in the patient population. The treated cohort was small, with a single nonresponder, so links between baseline CD8+ expansion and response need larger studies.

The time point label here, explained by the study, means: 4 weeks on oral tofacitinib. The meaning of the sample's treatment or condition label: oral pan-JAK inhibitor, 5-10 mg twice daily. From alopecia areata patients, peripheral blood was collected along with lesional scalp punch biopsies. After PBMCs were isolated by density centrifugation and stained for CD3, CD4 and CD8, a FACSAria was used to sort CD4+ and CD8+ T cells. The library came from the immunoSEQ multiplex PCR assay. To provide template for TCR sequencing, every sample had RNA extracted and reverse transcribed into cDNA. First-strand cDNA was synthesized with SuperScript III using a 2:1 mix of oligo-dT and random hexamers. A synthetic immune receptor repertoire was used to assess amplification bias, and residual bias was removed computationally. The source study handled its data this way. Raw reads were preprocessed to remove errors, and CDR3 was defined according to IMGT conventions as the region from the conserved cysteine to phenylalanine. Clonality was computed as 1 minus the Shannon entropy, with the entropy normalized by log2 of the number of productive unique TCRs. CD4 or CD8 identity of scalp clones was inferred by cross-referencing scalp TCRbeta sequences with sorted blood CD4 and CD8 repertoires. TCRdb mirrors the immuneACCESS table, restricted to in-frame sequences. Some clones are absent from its copies; in checked studies, under half trace to an unresolved V gene, and the reason for the others is unknown. The DNA gave D and trimming, while V, J and clone size come from that table. The sample table lists some 200,000 clones, around 56% of them with a count of one. Clones ranked in the top ten supply less than 4% of the sample.

Here the sequenced sample was CD4+ T cells sorted from blood, taken at week 4, from a patient treated with tofacitinib. The clonotype was recovered from a human donor with alopecia areata. The chain joins TRBV27 to TRBJ1-6; a tentative D call is TRBD1 (6 bases match). CDR3 region: CASSLSWGQDSPLHF. The base sequence is TGTGCCAGCAGTTTATCTTGGGGGCAGGATTCACCCCTCCACTTT.